The rows below give T cell receptor beta chains drawn from one sample of a study of a mutant IDH1 vaccine in newly diagnosed glioma. Produced via immunoSEQ multiplex PCR; TCRdb's table is partial and in-frame only. This sample has approximately 70,000 clones, with 80% to 90% found just once. Sequences were derived from PBMCs, sampled from a glioma patient treated with radiotherapy, temozolomide or both. The receptors were sampled from a man aged 25-40 years with glioma. Both conserved end residues are part of each CDR3. The D gene is left open where the match is weak. Only part of the rows carry a size: once, few, many, or a class if the clone is expanded.

>TRBJ2-3|-|-|TRBV2
CASRTYTDTQYF
TGTGCCAGCCGAACTTACACAGATACGCAGTATTTT
>TRBJ1-1|-|few|TRBV6-4
CASSDSPGFEAFF
TGTGCCAGCAGTGACTCCCCAGGGTTTGAAGCTTTCTTT
>TRBJ1-4|TRBD1|-|TRBV19
CASTSSRGSTNEKLFF
TGTGCCAGTACCTCGAGCAGGGGGAGTACTAATGAAAAACTGTTTTTT
>TRBJ2-5|TRBD2|-|TRBV5-1
CASSLAPFSGGPQETQYF
TGCGCCAGCAGCTTGGCTCCCTTTAGCGGGGGGCCCCAAGAGACCCAGTACTTC
>TRBJ1-6|-|-|TRBV2
CASTLNRVLNNSPLHF
TGTGCCAGCACCTTAAACAGGGTCCTCAATAATTCACCCCTCCACTTT
>TRBJ2-1|-|-|TRBV2
CASKGTGNNEQFF
TGTGCCAGCAAGGGGACCGGGAACAATGAGCAGTTCTTC
>TRBJ2-1|TRBD2|-|TRBV7-8
CASSLSSGGGSYNEQFF
TGTGCCAGCAGCTTATCTAGCGGGGGGGGCTCCTACAATGAGCAGTTCTTC
>TRBJ1-2|-|-|TRBV5-1
CASSPGGEGRLGYGYTF
TGCGCCAGCAGCCCTGGGGGCGAGGGGAGACTCGGCTATGGCTACACCTTC
>TRBJ1-2|-|-|TRBV2
CASLLGEGYTF
TGTGCCAGCCTTCTAGGGGAGGGCTACACCTTC
>TRBJ1-1|-|-|TRBV13
CASSLAGTLGMNTEAFF
TGTGCCAGCAGCTTGGCAGGGACCCTGGGGATGAACACTGAAGCTTTCTTT
>TRBJ1-5|TRBD1|-|TRBV6-6
CASKGTGAQPQHF
TGTGCCAGCAAAGGGACAGGCGCCCAGCCCCAGCATTTT
>TRBJ2-4|-|-|TRBV4-1
CASRGMGANIQYF
TGCGCCAGCAGGGGAATGGGGGCGAACATTCAGTACTTC
>TRBJ2-7|-|-|TRBV6-1
CASSEATTGYEQYF
TGTGCCAGCAGTGAAGCTACAACTGGATACGAGCAGTACTTC
>TRBJ1-6|TRBD1|-|TRBV27
CASSSHRGRGDSPLHF
TGTGCCAGCAGTTCGCACAGGGGAAGGGGGGATTCACCCCTCCACTTT
>TRBJ1-4|-|-|TRBV9
CASSVDPGVNEKLFF
TGTGCCAGCAGCGTAGACCCCGGAGTTAATGAAAAACTGTTTTTT
>TRBJ2-6|-|-|TRBV18
CASSPLDSGANVLTF
TGTGCCAGCTCACCACTGGACTCTGGGGCCAACGTCCTGACTTTC
>TRBJ2-2|-|-|TRBV27
CASSLGPGELFF
TGTGCCAGCAGTTTAGGGCCCGGGGAGCTGTTTTTT
>TRBJ1-2|-|-|TRBV5-1
CASSNDQPWYGYTF
TGCGCCAGCAGCAACGACCAACCATGGTATGGCTACACCTTC
>TRBJ2-1|-|few|TRBV4-1
CASSQDNRAEQFF
TGCGCCAGCAGCCAAGATAACAGAGCTGAGCAGTTCTTC
>TRBJ2-1|TRBD1|-|TRBV11-3
CASSLSYVRTGYDEQFF
TGTGCCAGCAGCTTATCTTATGTCCGGACAGGGTATGATGAGCAGTTCTTC
>TRBJ2-2|TRBD2|-|TRBV7-9
CASSPPRLAGVMNTGELFF
TGTGCCAGCAGCCCGCCCCGACTAGCGGGGGTGATGAACACCGGGGAGCTGTTTTTT
>TRBJ2-7|TRBD1|-|TRBV30
CAWSRGQARYEQYF
TGTGCCTGGAGTAGAGGACAGGCGAGGTACGAGCAGTACTTC